Following are 8 T cell receptor beta chains from one sample sequenced in a study of shared clonotypes between healthy human individuals. Produced via immunoSEQ multiplex PCR; TCRdb's table is partial and in-frame only. Here the sample spans about 470,000 clones, about four fifths being singletons. Sequenced: PBMCs. These receptors were obtained from a woman aged 40 to 55 in good health. Some clones in this sample may be carry-over from other donors' samples.

This clone was found a few times. The genes are TRBV7-6 and TRBJ2-5, with D perhaps TRBD1 (6 bases). CDR1 SGHVS and CDR2 FNYEAQ come from the germline V gene. Trimming removed 1 base from V and 2 bases from J, with 8 bases in between. The CDR3 spans 14 residues. This chain's CDR3 is CASSLEGVQETQYF. The CDR3 DNA is TGTGCCAGCAGCTTAGAGGGGGTACAAGAGACCCAGTACTTC.

The chain recombines TRBV7-9 with TRBJ2-7; either TRBD1 or TRBD2 may supply D (5 bases each). Germline CDR1 reads SEHNR; CDR2 reads FQNEAQ (reference sequence). The V end was cut by 5 bases, the J end by 4 bases, with 12 bases between. CDR3 length equals 13 residues. CDR3 DNA sequence: TGTGCCAGCAGCGGGGGACCGGTATACGAGCAGTACTTC. It is translated as CASSGGPVYEQYF.

The chain is built from TRBV5-1 and TRBJ1-3, with 9 bases lining up with TRBD1. V shed 6 bases and J 8 bases; nucleotides not matched to a gene: 6. Germline lookup yields CDR1 SGHRS and CDR2 YFSETQ. The CDR3 loop spans 13 amino acids. The CDR3 reads CASTPDRGDTIYF. The DNA of the CDR3 is TGCGCCAGCACCCCGGACAGGGGAGACACCATATATTTT.

The J gene is TRBJ1-3, the V gene TRBV5-4; D unresolved. The CDR3 consists of 14 residues. V was pared by 4 bases and J by 4 bases, with 12 bases between. Germline lookup yields CDR1 SGHNT and CDR2 YYREEE (reference sequence). CDR3 bases: TGTGCCAGCAGCGAGGTCGGGAGGGGAAACACCATATATTTT. This translates into CASSEVGRGNTIYF.

The V gene is TRBV11-2, the J gene TRBJ1-1; perhaps TRBD1 as D (5 bases). The CDR3 extends over 14 amino acids. Germline CDR1 reads SGHAT; CDR2 reads FQNNGV. The V end lost 3 bases, the J end lost 1 base, and 9 bases lay between the germline ends. CDR3 region: CASSFLRGNTEAFF. The CDR3 region has the DNA TGTGCCAGCAGCTTCCTTAGGGGGAACACTGAAGCTTTCTTT.

The rearrangement links TRBV29-1 to TRBJ2-1; the match to TRBD1 covers 7 bases. The germline CDR1 and CDR2 sequences are SQVTM and ANQGSEA. The CDR3 runs 14 residues. The V segment lost 7 bases and the J segment 0 bases; nucleotides outside the gene matches: 6. The CDR3 sequence is CSATDRASYNEQFF. CDR3 nucleotides: TGCAGCGCCACCGACAGGGCCTCCTACAATGAGCAGTTCTTC.

A note on this clone: Other DNA sequences within the sample encode an identical CDR3. This chain connects TRBV5-1 to TRBJ1-2; D is unresolved. Germline CDR1 is SGHRS and CDR2 is YFSETQ. The CDR3 has 13 residues. V shed 0 bases and J shed 2 bases, with 5 bases lying between them. The CDR3 spells CASSLGQNYGYTF. In DNA, the CDR3 is TGCGCCAGCAGCTTGGGACAAAACTATGGCTACACCTTC.

The chain couples TRBV11-2 to TRBJ2-3; D gene unclear. The germline CDR1 and CDR2 sequences are SGHAT and FQNNGV. V was trimmed by 8 bases and J by 2 bases, leaving 14 bases between them. The CDR3 runs to 14 residues. The CDR3 region is CASVDLGYTDTQYF. CDR3 coding DNA: TGTGCCAGCGTTGATCTCGGATACACAGATACGCAGTATTTT.